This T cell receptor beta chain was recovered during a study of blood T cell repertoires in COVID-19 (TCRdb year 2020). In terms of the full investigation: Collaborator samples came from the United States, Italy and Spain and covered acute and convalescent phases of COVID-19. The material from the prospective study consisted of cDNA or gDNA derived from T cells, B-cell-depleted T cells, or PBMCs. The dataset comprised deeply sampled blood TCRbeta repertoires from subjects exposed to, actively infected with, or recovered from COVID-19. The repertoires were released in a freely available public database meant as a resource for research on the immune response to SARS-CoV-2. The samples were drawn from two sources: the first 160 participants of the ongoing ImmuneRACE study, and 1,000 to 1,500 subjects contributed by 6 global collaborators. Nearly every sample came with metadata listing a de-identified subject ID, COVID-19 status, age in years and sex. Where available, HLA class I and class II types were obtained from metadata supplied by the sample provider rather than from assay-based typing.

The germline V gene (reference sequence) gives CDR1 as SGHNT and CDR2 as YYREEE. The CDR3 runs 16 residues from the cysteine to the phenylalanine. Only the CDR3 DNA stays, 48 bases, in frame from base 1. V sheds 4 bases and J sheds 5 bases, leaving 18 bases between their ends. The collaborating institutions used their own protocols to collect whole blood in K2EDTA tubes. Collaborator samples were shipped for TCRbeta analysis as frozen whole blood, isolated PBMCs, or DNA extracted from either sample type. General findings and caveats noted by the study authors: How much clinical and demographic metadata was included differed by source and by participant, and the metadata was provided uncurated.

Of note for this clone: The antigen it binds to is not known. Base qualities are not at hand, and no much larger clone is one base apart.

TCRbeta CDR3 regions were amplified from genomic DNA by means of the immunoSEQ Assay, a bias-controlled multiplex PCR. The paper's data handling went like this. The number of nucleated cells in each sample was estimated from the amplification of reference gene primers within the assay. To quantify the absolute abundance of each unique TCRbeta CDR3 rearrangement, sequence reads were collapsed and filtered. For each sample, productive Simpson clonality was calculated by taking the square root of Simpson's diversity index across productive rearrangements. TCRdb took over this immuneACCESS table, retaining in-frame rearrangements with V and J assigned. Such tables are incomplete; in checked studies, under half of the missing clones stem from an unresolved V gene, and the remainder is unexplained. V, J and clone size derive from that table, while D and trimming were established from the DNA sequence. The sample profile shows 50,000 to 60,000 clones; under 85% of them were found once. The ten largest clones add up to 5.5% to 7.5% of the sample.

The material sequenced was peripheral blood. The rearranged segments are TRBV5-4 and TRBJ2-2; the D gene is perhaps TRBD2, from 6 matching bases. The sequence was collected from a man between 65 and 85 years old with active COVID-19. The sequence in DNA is TGTGCCAGCAGCCATTTAAGCGGGTCCGAAACCGGGGAGCTGTTTTTT. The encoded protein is CASSHLSGSETGELFF.